This entry is about one TCR beta chain. Its cognate antigen is unknown. The PCR was carried out with 60 Vbeta primers and 13 Jbeta primers. Clones were sequenced by immunoSEQ multiplex PCR, and TCRdb holds only the in-frame ones, with some missing. The table lists about 190,000 clones, 80% of them singletons, with around 0.69% in the top ten. The germline V gene encodes CDR1 KGHSH and CDR2 LQKENI. The CDR3 has 15 residues. V was pared by 2 bases and J by 3 bases, with 4 bases of the junction left unmatched. This sample stems from a study of cytomegalovirus exposure and HLA in healthy donors. Study outcomes and limitations: When analyzed later, the rates of TCR association showed variation by HLA locus, with DRB1 the most and HLA-C the fewest.

The chain carries TRBV18 and TRBJ1-2, with 9 bases fitting TRBD1. Specimen: PBMCs. The origin of this receptor is a boy under 18 in good health and CMV-seronegative. The CDR3 DNA reads TGTGCCAGCTCACCAGCCGGACAGGGGTACTATGGCTACACCTTC. Translated, it gives CASSPAGQGYYGYTF.